The entry that follows covers one T cell receptor beta chain sequence. This clone was detected a few times. No antigen is known for it. Per-nucleotide qualities are absent, and no much larger clonotype sits a single base away. The data were taken from a study of blood T cell repertoires in COVID-19 (dated by TCRdb to 2018 to 2021). About the full investigation: Collaborator samples came from the United States, Italy and Spain and covered acute and convalescent phases of COVID-19. The material from the prospective study consisted of cDNA or gDNA derived from T cells, B-cell-depleted T cells, or PBMCs. Subjects who had been exposed to COVID-19, were actively infected with it, or had recovered from it provided the deeply sampled blood TCRbeta repertoires that made up the dataset. The repertoires were released in a freely available public database meant as a resource for research on the immune response to SARS-CoV-2. Samples were obtained from the ongoing ImmuneRACE study (first 160 participants) and from 1,254 subjects provided by 6 global collaborators. Sample metadata almost always included a de-identified subject ID, COVID-19 status, age in years and sex. Where available, HLA class I and class II types were taken from metadata supplied by the sample provider and were not determined by assay-based typing. What the research found in general, with its limitations: How much clinical and demographic metadata was included differed by source and by participant, and the metadata was provided uncurated.

The germline V gene (reference sequence) sets CDR1 to MNHEY and CDR2 to SMNVEV. The CDR3 starts with the cysteine, ends with the phenylalanine, and has 12 residues. This entry keeps only the CDR3 DNA: 36 bases, framed from base 1. Between the V and J ends, shortened by 3 bases and 6 bases respectively, the junction contains 9 bases. The collaborating institutions used their own protocols to collect whole blood in K2EDTA tubes. For TCRbeta analysis, collaborators shipped samples as frozen whole blood, isolated PBMCs, or DNA extracted from either of those sample types. TCRbeta CDR3 regions were amplified from genomic DNA by means of the immunoSEQ Assay, a bias-controlled multiplex PCR. As for how the authors treated the data: The number of nucleated cells in each sample was estimated by amplification of reference gene primers within the assay. To quantify the absolute abundance of each unique TCRbeta CDR3 rearrangement, sequence reads were collapsed and filtered. Productive Simpson clonality was computed per sample as the square root of Simpson's diversity index over productive rearrangements. TCRdb re-hosts the immuneACCESS table, in-frame sequences only. Its copies lack some clones; in the studies checked, an unresolved V gene accounts for under half of them, and the cause for the rest is not known. For V, J and clone size, that table is used; D and trimming come from the DNA. The sample table contains just over 70,000 clones; only one count was recorded for roughly 77% of them. About 40% of the sample belongs to the ten largest clones.

This chain is built from TRBV27 and TRBJ2-7; TRBD2 could be the D gene, as 7 bases match. This sequence was found in a woman aged 70-85 years with acute or convalescent COVID-19. The sequencing input was peripheral blood. CDR3 protein: CASSLGGGEQYF. The DNA sequence reads TGTGCCAGCAGTTTGGGAGGGGGCGAGCAGTACTTC.